These 23 T cell receptor beta chains were sequenced from one sample in a study of CD8 T cells in ankylosing spondylitis. TCRdb re-called the 5' RACE reads with MiXCR, one entry per CDR3 protein. The sample has about 7,900 distinct CDR3 sequences; roughly 3.9% are singletons. The sample comprised blood, either unsorted or a sorted T cell fraction (not recorded which). Receptors originate from a female donor with ankylosing spondylitis or in good health (not recorded which).

By its share, this clonotype is medium-sized. This chain connects TRBV9 to TRBJ1-2; no firm D call. The CDR3 totals 16 residues. V was shortened by 0 bases and J by 1 base, with 13 bases between the two germline ends. The germline V gene has CDR1 SGDLS and CDR2 YYNGEE. In nucleotides, the CDR3 is TGTGCCAGCAGCGTAGGGAGCCGGGATCATAACTATGGCTACACCTTC. It encodes CASSVGSRDHNYGYTF.

Ten or more counts support this clonotype. J is TRBJ2-1 and V is TRBV9; 10 bases line up with TRBD2. After removal of 4 bases from V and 1 base from J, the junction contained 2 bases not matched to a gene. The CDR3 runs 15 residues. CDR1 SGDLS and CDR2 YYNGEE come from the germline V gene. CDR3 loop: CASSSLAGSYNEQFF. The CDR3 nucleotides read TGTGCCAGCAGCTCACTAGCGGGGTCCTACAATGAGCAGTTCTTC.

This clonotype was counted ten times or more. The chain couples TRBV9 to TRBJ2-1; 12 bases are shared with TRBD1. With V trimmed by 1 base and J by 8 bases, 7 bases remained unmatched. CDR1 and CDR2 from the germline V gene are SGDLS and YYNGEE. This CDR3 has 16 residues. The CDR3 DNA sequence: TGTGCCAGCAGCGTACGAACGGGACAGGGGGCCGATGAGCAGTTCTTC. Translated, it gives CASSVRTGQGADEQFF.

Within the sample, this clonotype is medium-sized. The chain is built from TRBV9 and TRBJ2-3; D possibly corresponds to TRBD2 (6 bases). CDR3 size: 16 residues. V was trimmed by 4 bases and J by 2 bases, leaving 17 bases between them. Germline values: CDR1 SGDLS, CDR2 YYNGEE. In DNA form, the CDR3 reads TGTGCCAGCAGCCCACACGAGGCGGGGACCACAGATACGCAGTATTTT. Amino acids: CASSPHEAGTTDTQYF. Drawing the rest from reference TRBV9 and TRBJ2-3, the complete variable domain is DSGVTQTPKHLITATGQRVTLRCSPRSGDLSVYWYQQSLDQGLQFLIQYYNGEERAKGNILERFSAQQFPDLHSELNLSSLELGDSALYFCASSPHEAGTTDTQYFGPGTRLTVL.

This clonotype is deemed medium-sized. The rearrangement uses TRBV9 and TRBJ2-1, with no clear D. Deletions cut 4 bases from V and 6 bases from J, with 20 bases between. In germline, CDR1 is SGDLS, CDR2 YYNGEE. The CDR3 is 16 amino acids. DNA of the CDR3: TGTGCCAGCAGCCTCTCTAACCAAATTCGTTTCAATGAGCAGTTCTTC. This codes for CASSLSNQIRFNEQFF. The full variable domain, its missing parts supplied by reference TRBV9 and TRBJ2-1, is DSGVTQTPKHLITATGQRVTLRCSPRSGDLSVYWYQQSLDQGLQFLIQYYNGEERAKGNILERFSAQQFPDLHSELNLSSLELGDSALYFCASSLSNQIRFNEQFFGPGTRLTVL.

The sample holds many counts of this clonotype. The chain is built from TRBV9 and TRBJ2-7; possibly TRBD2 for D (6 bases). This CDR3 contains 14 residues. V lost 1 base and J lost 5, with 13 bases in between. Germline-derived CDR1 and CDR2 are SGDLS and YYNGEE. The CDR3 is CASSVMGGRHEQYF. The CDR3 DNA reads TGTGCCAGCAGCGTAATGGGGGGTAGACACGAGCAGTACTTC.

V and J are TRBV9 and TRBJ1-2, with no clear D. V was clipped by 0 bases and J by 6 bases, with 6 bases between them. CDR1 and CDR2 (germline): SGDLS, YYNGEE. CDR3 length equals 12 residues. For the CDR3, the DNA is TGTGCCAGCAGCGTAGTCGGTAATGGCTACACCTTC. The encoded protein is CASSVVGNGYTF.

The CDR3 coding sequence is TGTGCCAGCAGCGTAAAGGGGGCTTCACTCCTAGAGCAGTACTTC. It codes for CASSVKGASLLEQYF. The V and J genes are TRBV9 and TRBJ2-7, with 7 bases that match TRBD1. Germline assignment: CDR1 SGDLS and CDR2 YYNGEE. The V and J ends lost 1 base and 7 bases, in that order; junction bases with no gene match: 11. CDR3 size: 15 residues.

The V gene is TRBV9, the J gene TRBJ2-7; D may be TRBD1 or TRBD2 (5 bases each). Trimming took off 0 bases at V and 3 bases at J, with 13 bases between the two ends. CDR3 size: 15 residues. CDR1 is SGDLS and CDR2 is YYNGEE in the germline V gene. The DNA of the CDR3 is TGTGCCAGCAGCGTAGACGGGACGGGTCTCTACGAGCAGTACTTC. It codes for CASSVDGTGLYEQYF.

This clonotype has a count of ten or more. V usage is TRBV9 and J usage is TRBJ2-2; 7 positions agree with TRBD1. The CDR3 is 14 amino acids. Germline values: CDR1 SGDLS, CDR2 YYNGEE. Trimming removed 2 bases from V and 6 bases from J; junction bases left unmatched: 4. The CDR3 reads CASSVKGAAGELFF. In nucleotides, the CDR3 is TGTGCCAGCAGCGTGAAGGGGGCGGCCGGGGAGCTGTTTTTT.

This clonotype is labeled medium-sized. This chain connects TRBV9 to TRBJ2-1; D gene ambiguous. Germline loops: CDR1 SGDLS, CDR2 YYNGEE. Trimming shortened V by 9 bases and J by 0 bases, and 13 bases separated the two germline ends. This CDR3 comprises 14 residues. The CDR3 DNA follows: TGTGCCACCGAGTCCTTCAGCTCCTACAATGAGCAGTTCTTC. Translating it yields CATESFSSYNEQFF.

This clonotype occurred many times. The chain combines TRBV9 with TRBJ2-1; D remains unclear. The CDR3 is made up of 14 amino acids. Per germline, CDR1 SGDLS and CDR2 YYNGEE. The germline V and J ends were trimmed by 0 bases and 4 bases, with 8 bases remaining between them. CDR3 region: CASSVGGFYNEQFF. CDR3 coding DNA: TGTGCCAGCAGCGTAGGGGGTTTTTACAATGAGCAGTTCTTC.

This clonotype was seen more than once but under ten times. The chain employs TRBV9 and TRBJ1-1, with TRBD1 as a possible D gene (5 bases). Germline loops: CDR1 SGDLS, CDR2 YYNGEE. This CDR3 has 12 residues. V lost 0 bases and J lost 11, with 11 bases in between. CDR3 coding DNA: TGTGCCAGCAGCGTAGCTAGTCAGGGCGCTTTCTTT. This translates into CASSVASQGAFF.

This clonotype showed up many times. The rearrangement uses TRBV9 and TRBJ1-4; D gene ambiguous. This CDR3 spans 12 amino acids. Germline V gene sequence: CDR1 SGDLS, CDR2 YYNGEE. Trimming cost V 0 bases and J 8 bases, with 5 bases left between them. Written as DNA, the CDR3 is TGTGCCAGCAGCGTAGAAGGGGAAAAACTGTTTTTT. Its protein is CASSVEGEKLFF.

The gene calls are TRBV9 and TRBJ2-7, with D perhaps given as TRBD1 or TRBD2 (6 bases each). Germline V gene sequence: CDR1 SGDLS, CDR2 YYNGEE. Deletions cut 1 base from V and 3 bases from J, with 8 bases between. The length of the CDR3 is 13 residues. CDR3 DNA: TGTGCCAGCAGCGTAAGGGGGGACTACGAGCAGTACTTC. The encoded protein is CASSVRGDYEQYF.

The chain uses TRBV9 and TRBJ2-7; D ambiguous. Germline V gene sequence: CDR1 SGDLS, CDR2 YYNGEE. V dropped 3 bases and J dropped 4 bases, with 8 bases sitting between them. The CDR3 extends over 12 amino acids. The CDR3 protein is CASSASDYEQYF. The CDR3 bases are TGTGCCAGCAGCGCCTCAGATTACGAGCAGTACTTC.

This clonotype was observed many times. J is TRBJ2-2 and V is TRBV9, with no clear D. Germline V gene lookup returns CDR1 SGDLS and CDR2 YYNGEE. The CDR3 has 17 residues. V was clipped by 4 bases and J by 2 bases, with 18 bases between them. This chain's CDR3 is CASSSSLGDPNTGELFF. CDR3 sequence (DNA): TGTGCCAGCAGCTCCAGTCTCGGAGACCCTAACACCGGGGAGCTGTTTTTT.

This clonotype is labeled medium-sized (0.01 to 0.1%). The CDR3 nucleotides read TGTGCCAGCAGCGTCGGACAGGAAGGGAACACTGAAGCTTTCTTT. It specifies CASSVGQEGNTEAFF. The genes are TRBV9 and TRBJ1-1; TRBD1 matches at 7 bases. This CDR3 comprises 15 residues. The V segment lost 2 bases and the J segment 1 base; nucleotides outside the gene matches: 5. Germline-derived CDR1 and CDR2 are SGDLS and YYNGEE.

This clonotype was detected only a few times. The rearrangement joins TRBV9 to TRBJ1-2; D not resolved. There are 14 residues in the CDR3. CDR1 and CDR2 from the germline V gene are SGDLS and YYNGEE. With 3 bases removed from V and 1 base from J, the gap between germline ends came to 10 bases. The CDR3 DNA is TGTGCCAGCAGCGGATCGGGTCTTAACTATGGCTACACCTTC. Protein: CASSGSGLNYGYTF.

There are many counts of this clonotype. This chain links TRBV9 with TRBJ2-7; D possibly uses TRBD1 or TRBD2 (7 bases each). Germline assignment: CDR1 SGDLS and CDR2 YYNGEE. Trimming removed 3 bases from V and 0 bases from J, with 16 bases in between. CDR3 size: 16 residues. The CDR3 sequence: CASSEFSGDSSYEQYF. The CDR3 nucleotides are TGTGCCAGCAGCGAATTCAGCGGGGACAGCTCCTACGAGCAGTACTTC.

This clonotype is medium-sized by share. The chain employs TRBV9 and TRBJ1-1; 8 nucleotides align to TRBD1. CDR3 length: 18 amino acids. The V and J ends lost 0 bases and 3 bases, in that order; junction bases with no gene match: 13. Per the germline V gene, CDR1 is SGDLS and CDR2 is YYNGEE. In DNA form, the CDR3 reads TGTGCCAGCAGCGTAGGTAGACAGGGGATTCGAGAGGACACTGAAGCTTTCTTT. This sequence encodes CASSVGRQGIREDTEAFF.

This clonotype appeared many times. V and J are TRBV9 and TRBJ2-2; 8 nucleotides agree with TRBD1. Germline CDR1 reads SGDLS; CDR2 reads YYNGEE. This CDR3 has 13 residues. The trim removed 3 bases at V and 8 bases at J, leaving 3 bases unmatched. Here the CDR3 reads CASSAQGAGELFF. The CDR3 nucleotides read TGTGCCAGCAGCGCCCAGGGGGCAGGGGAGCTGTTTTTT.

The sample holds many counts of this clonotype. V is TRBV9 and J is TRBJ2-1, with a tentative D call TRBD1 (6 bases). The V and J ends lost 3 bases and 3 bases respectively, with 19 bases between them. The CDR3 has 17 residues. In germline, CDR1 is SGDLS, CDR2 YYNGEE. The DNA of the CDR3 is TGTGCCAGCAGCGCCAACCCTCGGGACACTTTCTACAATGAGCAGTTCTTC. This codes for CASSANPRDTFYNEQFF.